The 6 T cell receptor beta chains below were found in one sample sequenced in a study of identical twins. TCRdb re-derived calls from the 5' RACE reads in MiXCR, one entry per CDR3 protein. Here the sample spans 1.5 million to 2 million distinct CDR3 sequences, under 35% being singletons. Sequencing was done on a sample of cord blood. The receptors here all came from a newborn girl in good health.

The chain couples TRBV9 to TRBJ1-4, with D possibly being TRBD1 (5 bases). The CDR3 runs 14 residues. The V gene lost 7 bases and the J gene lost 5 bases, with 15 bases spanning the gap. Germline V gene sequence: CDR1 SGDLS, CDR2 YYNGEE. In nucleotides, the CDR3 is TGTGCCAGCGCCCCAGGGAGTATAAATGAAAAACTGTTTTTT. The encoded protein is CASAPGSINEKLFF.

This clonotype was counted only a few times. The V and J genes are TRBV9 and TRBJ2-3, with TRBD2 matching 8 bases. Per germline, CDR1 SGDLS and CDR2 YYNGEE. J was trimmed by 7 bases and V by 4 bases; bases with no gene match: 17. The CDR3 covers 17 residues. CDR3: CASSSYSERGPFYTQYF. The CDR3 nucleotides are TGTGCCAGCAGCTCTTACTCAGAGCGGGGGCCCTTTTATACGCAGTATTTT.

A word on this clonotype: One end of the junction fails to match germline, which may point to a read error. The rearrangement joins TRBV10-3 to TRBJ1-2, with 7 bases matching TRBD1. The CDR3 is made up of 13 amino acids. Looked up from germline, CDR1 is ENHRY and CDR2 is SYGVKD. The CDR3 DNA follows: TGTGTCATCAGGGTACAGGGGCCGGATGGCTACACCTTC. Translating it yields CVIRVQGPDGYTF.

The table lists this clonotype with a few counts. The gene calls are TRBV20-1 and TRBJ2-1; the D is unclear. The closer fit of TRBJ2-7 to the DNA end suggests the J call may be wrong. Germline V gives CDR1 DFQATT, CDR2 SNEGSKA (reference sequence). The CDR3 sequence is 15 residues long. The CDR3 region is CSARGGVSSYNEQYF. DNA for the CDR3: TGCAGTGCTAGAGGGGGTGTAAGCTCCTACAATGAGCAGTACTTC.

This chain connects TRBV20-1 to TRBJ1-6; D ambiguous. The CDR3 covers 10 residues. CDR1 is DFQATT and CDR2 is SNEGSKA in the germline V gene (reference sequence). The CDR3 nucleotides are TGCAGCGCCTTTGATTCACCCCTCCACTTT. Protein sequence: CSAFDSPLHF.

The J gene is TRBJ1-5, the V gene TRBV20-1; no definite D call. Germline values: CDR1 DFQATT, CDR2 SNEGSKA (reference sequence). The CDR3 is 14 amino acids. V was clipped by 3 bases and J by 6 bases, with 15 bases between them. The CDR3 here is CSASFGPFSQPQHF. The DNA of the CDR3 is TGCAGTGCTAGTTTCGGGCCGTTTTCTCAGCCCCAGCATTTT.